This T cell receptor beta chain was sequenced in a study of response to subunit inactivated influenza vaccine. MiXCR, applied by TCRdb to the RT-PCR reads, yields one record per CDR3 protein. The table has more than 450,000 distinct CDR3 sequences, about 11% seen once. This clonotype has a handful of counts. The data were also submitted as part of a second study, on T cells expressing NK-cell markers. This second study notes: What made the TCR beta cDNA was 5'RACE template switching with UMIs. Sorted CD3+CD56+NKG2C+, CD3+CD56+NKG2C- and CD3+CD56-NKG2C+ T-cell subsets were beta-chain profiled.

Specimen: PBMCs from blood, collected on the day of vaccination. This sequence originates from a man aged 50 to 59 who received an inactivated influenza vaccine.

The CDR3 sequence is CASSLLGVAYNEQFF. The DNA of the CDR3 is TGTGCCAGCAGCCTGTTGGGAGTTGCCTACAATGAGCAGTTCTTC. The genes are TRBV7-9 and TRBJ2-1; TRBD2 is a possible D gene (5 bases). Germline CDR1 is SEHNR and CDR2 is FQNEAQ (reference sequence). The V gene lost 5 bases and the J gene lost 2 bases, with 13 bases spanning the gap. The CDR3 is 15 amino acids.